A single sample gave rise to the 26 T cell receptor beta chains below, sequenced in a study of CD8 T cells in ankylosing spondylitis. Using its own MiXCR run on the 5' RACE reads, TCRdb lists one record per CDR3 protein. Of about 150,000 distinct CDR3 sequences listed, around a third are singletons. The specimen was synovial fluid, either unsorted or a sorted T cell fraction (not recorded which). Receptors originate from a male donor with ankylosing spondylitis.

This clonotype has ten or more counts. V gene TRBV6-2 or TRBV6-3 combines with J gene TRBJ2-7; D may correspond to TRBD1 or TRBD2 (7 bases each). The germline gives CDR1 MNHEY, CDR2 SVGEGT. The CDR3 consists of 16 residues. Between the trimmed V and J ends, which lost 7 bases and 2 bases, there was a span of 21 bases. The CDR3 DNA is TGTGCCAGCATCAGGGGGGGAACCGGGAAGACCTACGAGCAGTACTTC. Amino acid sequence: CASIRGGTGKTYEQYF.

The rearrangement links TRBV6-1 to TRBJ2-5, with 12 positions matching TRBD2. Germline V CDR1 and CDR2: MNHNS, SASEGT. CDR3 size: 18 residues. The V and J ends lost 2 bases and 5 bases, in that order; junction bases with no gene match: 12. CDR3 amino acids: CASSELGTSGSKRETQYF. The CDR3 coding sequence is TGTGCCAGCAGTGAATTGGGGACTAGCGGGTCTAAACGGGAGACCCAGTACTTC.

This clonotype was picked up many times. This sequence joins TRBV18 and TRBJ2-3, with D unresolved. The germline CDR1 and CDR2 sequences are KGHSH and LQKENI. The CDR3 totals 11 residues. V was cut by 3 bases and J by 3 bases, with 1 base left in between. The CDR3 reads CASSPTDTQYF. CDR3 DNA: TGTGCCAGCTCACCGACAGATACGCAGTATTTT.

The count of this clonotype is one. The chain couples TRBV27 to TRBJ1-6; 7 bases are a match to TRBD1. This CDR3 contains 12 residues. Germline CDR1 and CDR2: MNHEY and SMNVEV (reference sequence). Germline trimming cut 6 bases from V and 9 bases from J; bases unmatched to any gene: 2. CDR3 sequence: CASRNRGSPLHF. The CDR3 bases are TGTGCCAGCAGGAACAGGGGTTCACCCCTCCACTTT.

This clonotype occurred a few times. The V gene is TRBV7-2, the J gene TRBJ1-1; 9 nucleotides match TRBD1. CDR3 length: 13 amino acids. The V gene's germline CDR1 is SGHTA and CDR2 FQGNSA. Trimming removed 5 bases from V and 4 bases from J; junction bases left unmatched: 2. The CDR3 sequence is CASSLQGATEAFF. As DNA, the CDR3 is TGTGCCAGCAGCCTACAGGGGGCCACTGAAGCTTTCTTT.

This clonotype has more than one count but fewer than ten. The chain employs TRBV3-1 and TRBJ2-3, with D maybe TRBD1 (5 bases). This CDR3 region has 15 residues. From germline, CDR1 is LGHDT and CDR2 YNNKEL (reference sequence). V lost 1 base, J lost 7 bases, and 15 bases lay in between. DNA for the CDR3: TGTGCCAGCAGCCAAGGTCAGGCAGGGTGGAATACGCAGTATTTT. This gives the protein CASSQGQAGWNTQYF.

This clonotype was counted only a few times. The rearrangement links TRBV29-1 to TRBJ1-4, with 10 bases fitting TRBD1. The CDR3 runs to 14 residues. The germline gives CDR1 SQVTM, CDR2 ANQGSEA. Trimming took 7 bases from V and 11 from J; bases not matched to a gene: 13. Written as DNA, the CDR3 is TGCAGCGCAGCGCCGGGGACAGGGGTCGGGAAACTGTTTTTT. Translating it yields CSAAPGTGVGKLFF. Using reference TRBV29-1 and TRBJ1-4 for the parts outside the CDR3, the full variable domain is SAVISQKPSRDICQRGTSLTIQCQVDSQVTMMFWYRQQPGQSLTLIATANQGSEATYESGFVIDKFPISRPNLTFSTLTVSNMSPEDSSIYLCSAAPGTGVGKLFFGSGTQLSVL.

The V and J genes are TRBV12-3 or TRBV12-4 and TRBJ1-5, with D possibly matching TRBD1 (6 bases). The CDR3 consists of 15 residues. The V and J ends lost 5 bases and 0 bases respectively, with 11 bases between them. The CDR3: CASSPQGYSNQPQHF. DNA for the CDR3: TGTGCCAGCAGTCCACAGGGTTATAGCAATCAGCCCCAGCATTTT.

This chain connects TRBV5-1 to TRBJ1-1; D uncertain. Trimming shortened V by 4 bases and J by 7 bases, and 11 bases separated the two germline ends. CDR3 size: 12 residues. CDR1 is SGHRS and CDR2 is YFSETQ in the germline V gene. CDR3 amino acids: CASSLPEHEAFF. The CDR3 bases are TGCGCCAGCAGCCTTCCGGAGCATGAAGCTTTCTTT.

This clonotype came up a few times. The chain employs TRBV7-9 and TRBJ1-2, with TRBD1 as a possible D gene (5 bases). This CDR3 is built from 13 residues. V shed 5 bases and J shed 2 bases, with 9 bases lying between them. Germline V gene sequence: CDR1 SEHNR, CDR2 FQNEAQ (reference sequence). As DNA, the CDR3 is TGTGCCAGCAGCCCCAGGGAGAACTATGGCTACACCTTC. It codes for CASSPRENYGYTF.

This clonotype was detected once. Germline is not matched at one junction end, which may reflect a read error. V usage is TRBV3-1 and J usage is TRBJ1-1; no clear D. There are 12 residues in the CDR3. The V gene's germline CDR1 is LGHDT and CDR2 YNNKEL (reference sequence). The chain's CDR3 is CASSTFDTEAFF. The CDR3 bases are TGTGCCAGCAGCACTTTCGACACCGAAGCTTTCTTT.

This clonotype was seen more than once but under ten times. The V gene is TRBV29-1, the J gene TRBJ2-7, with D possibly matching TRBD1 (6 bases). Germline V gene sequence: CDR1 SQVTM, CDR2 ANQGSEA. V was clipped by 6 bases and J by 3 bases, with 15 bases between them. The CDR3 has 13 residues. In nucleotides, the CDR3 is TGCAGCGTCGAGGGTGAAGGGGGCTACGAGCAGTACTTC. Its protein product is CSVEGEGGYEQYF.

This chain connects TRBV15 to TRBJ2-5, with D possibly matching TRBD1 (5 bases). Trimming shortened V by 2 bases and J by 1 base, and 11 bases separated the two germline ends. This CDR3 contains 15 residues. CDR1 and CDR2 (germline): LNHNV, YYDKDF (reference sequence). CDR3 sequence reads: CATSRRTRGQETQYF. The CDR3 DNA is TGTGCCACCAGCAGACGGACACGCGGCCAAGAGACCCAGTACTTC.

The V call is TRBV12-3 or TRBV12-4, the J call TRBJ1-1, with D perhaps TRBD1 (5 bases). This CDR3 is built from 15 residues. The germline V and J ends were trimmed by 3 bases and 1 base, with 12 bases remaining between them. The CDR3 loop reads CASSFDQGTNTEAFF. The CDR3 DNA follows: TGTGCCAGCAGTTTTGATCAGGGAACGAACACTGAAGCTTTCTTT.

The chain uses TRBV27 and TRBJ2-3; 8 bases agree with TRBD2. V lost 0 bases and J lost 5; bases outside the gene matches: 4. CDR1 is MNHEY, CDR2 SMNVEV, per germline (reference sequence). This CDR3 contains 15 residues. CDR3 residues: CASSLSALAVDTQYF. In DNA, the CDR3 is TGTGCCAGCAGTTTATCAGCACTAGCGGTAGATACGCAGTATTTT.

At least ten counts were recorded for this clonotype. CDR3 protein: CASSVEETQYF. The CDR3 DNA sequence: TGTGCCAGCAGCGTAGAAGAGACCCAGTACTTC. V and J are TRBV9 and TRBJ2-5; D is ambiguous. V gave up 0 bases and J gave up 3 bases, with 0 bases separating them. Looked up from germline, CDR1 is SGDLS and CDR2 is YYNGEE. This CDR3 has 11 amino acids.

CDR3 sequence (DNA): TGTGCCAGTAGTATTTATGGCCCCTCCCCGGGAGGCTACACCTTC. This translates into CASSIYGPSPGGYTF. The chain links TRBV19 to TRBJ1-2; D call uncertain. The CDR3 is made up of 15 amino acids. The germline V and J ends were trimmed by 3 bases and 8 bases, with 19 bases remaining between them. Germline CDR1 is LNHDA and CDR2 is SQIVND (reference sequence).

The chain couples TRBV28 to TRBJ1-1; maybe TRBD1 (6 bases). Germline assignment: CDR1 MDHEN and CDR2 SYDVKM. The V end lost 5 bases, the J end lost 4 bases, and 14 bases lay between the germline ends. The CDR3 runs 14 residues. CDR3 in amino acids: CASSLRGAITEAFF. CDR3 sequence (DNA): TGTGCCAGCAGTCTTCGGGGGGCGATCACTGAAGCTTTCTTT.

This clonotype was counted many times. V and J are TRBV27 and TRBJ2-7; 10 bases match TRBD1. Germline V gives CDR1 MNHEY, CDR2 SMNVEV (reference sequence). V lost 7 bases to trimming and J lost 2 bases; unmatched junction nucleotides: 5. This CDR3 contains 14 residues. CDR3: CASKRTGGPYEQYF. CDR3 DNA: TGTGCCAGCAAACGGACAGGGGGTCCCTACGAGCAGTACTTC.

This clonotype was seen once. The CDR3 coding sequence is TGTGCCAGCAGTCTATTCAGTACGAGGGTGGAAGGGCAGTACTTC. Its translation: CASSLFSTRVEGQYF. The genes are TRBV28 and TRBJ2-7; D might be TRBD2 (5 bases). Trimming removed 5 bases from V and 9 bases from J, with 23 bases in between. The germline CDR1 and CDR2 sequences are MDHEN and SYDVKM. This CDR3 is 15 amino acids long.

CDR3 loop: CASSPRQGAKNTEAFF. The CDR3, as DNA: TGTGCCAGCAGTCCGCGACAGGGGGCGAAGAACACTGAAGCTTTCTTT. The chain links TRBV12-3 or TRBV12-4 to TRBJ1-1, with 10 bases fitting TRBD1. The CDR3 covers 16 residues. V lost 5 bases to trimming and J lost 1 base; unmatched junction nucleotides: 7.

The chain employs TRBV18 and TRBJ2-7; the D gene is possibly TRBD2 (5 bases). Trimming stripped 5 bases from V and 0 bases from J, with 11 bases between. This CDR3 is built from 14 residues. Germline CDR1 is KGHSH and CDR2 is LQKENI. CDR3 sequence: CASSYGVSSYEQYF. The CDR3, as DNA: TGTGCCAGCTCATACGGGGTGAGCTCCTACGAGCAGTACTTC. Full variable domain (outside the CDR3, taken from reference TRBV18 and TRBJ2-7): NAGVMQNPRHLVRRRGQEARLRCSPMKGHSHVYWYRQLPEEGLKFMVYLQKENIIDESGMPKERFSAEFPKEGPSILRIQQVVRGDSAAYFCASSYGVSSYEQYFGPGTRLTVT.

This clonotype has at least ten counts. V is TRBV11-2 and J is TRBJ2-1; TRBD1 agrees at 12 bases. Per the germline V gene, CDR1 is SGHAT and CDR2 is FQNNGV. The length of the CDR3 is 16 residues. V lost 6 bases and J lost 4; bases outside the gene matches: 7. CDR3 sequence (DNA): TGTGCCAGCAGGATACCGGGACAGGGGGCGTACAATGAGCAGTTCTTC. Amino acid sequence: CASRIPGQGAYNEQFF.

There are a few counts of this clonotype. The J gene is TRBJ2-7, the V gene TRBV27; D is unresolved. Looked up from germline, CDR1 is MNHEY and CDR2 is SMNVEV (reference sequence). The CDR3 consists of 12 residues. The V end was cut by 5 bases, the J end by 4 bases, with 9 bases between. The CDR3 coding sequence is TGTGCCAGCAGTCCGTCACCATACGAGCAGTACTTC. Protein sequence: CASSPSPYEQYF.

The chain links TRBV7-9 to TRBJ2-5; the match to TRBD1 covers 7 bases. CDR3 size: 12 residues. The J segment lost 11 bases and the V segment lost 0 bases, leaving 3 bases of the junction unmatched. The germline gives CDR1 SEHNR, CDR2 FQNEAQ (reference sequence). The CDR3 DNA reads as TGTGCCAGCAGCTTAGCCCCGGACAGGCAGTACTTC. Translation gives CASSLAPDRQYF.

A few counts support this clonotype. The chain combines TRBV15 with TRBJ1-1; D unresolved. Germline V gives CDR1 LNHNV, CDR2 YYDKDF (reference sequence). CDR3 size: 15 residues. Trimming took off 0 bases at V and 4 bases at J, with 12 bases between the two ends. The CDR3 spells CATSRDGQRLTEAFF. CDR3 in DNA: TGTGCCACCAGCAGAGATGGGCAGCGACTCACTGAAGCTTTCTTT.